This T cell receptor beta chain is drawn from a study of graft-versus-host responses after intestinal transplantation (dated by TCRdb to the early 2020s). Notes on the research overall: Multivisceral, liver-intestinal, or isolated intestinal transplants were received by the recipients. Anti-thymocyte globulin induction was given to all recipients, followed by maintenance tacrolimus and steroids for 2 to 3 years. Bulk TCR-beta CDR3 sequencing was used to track graft-versus-host and host-versus-graft alloreactive T cell clones in the graft, circulation and bone marrow after intestinal transplantation. To identify alloreactive clones, pre-transplant mixed lymphocyte reaction products were sequenced and compared with unstimulated pre-transplant donor and recipient T cells. A cohort of approximately 23 intestinal transplant recipients, including one retransplant, was enrolled, and a few patients lacking pretransplant specimens were excluded. Donor T cell macrochimerism was defined as a peak of at least 4% donor T cells among recipient peripheral blood mononuclear cells. Instead of going to the commercial service, samples from a few later patients were sequenced in-house on an Illumina MiSeq and processed with MiXCR. General findings and caveats noted by the study authors: GvH clones were found in recipient bone marrow, and some of the GvH clones appeared earlier in ileal mucosa or blood, which is consistent with an intestinal mucosal origin. In patients with donor T cell macrochimerism, the allografts had high GvH to HvG T cell clonal ratios. The relatively low number and heterogeneity of intestinal transplant patients limited the conclusions. Early after transplant, peak levels of circulating GvH clones were associated with declines in HvG clones.

Based on the germline V gene (reference sequence), the CDR1 and CDR2 sequences are LNHDA and SQIVND. Its CDR3 holds 16 amino acids, cysteine through phenylalanine. Only CDR3 DNA remains: 48 bases, in frame from the first base. V is trimmed back by 5 bases and J by 6 bases, and the junction contains 13 bases that no gene match accounts for. Preparation of the library involved the immunoSEQ multiplex PCR assay. High-throughput TCR-beta CDR3 sequencing of genomic DNA from most patients was performed by Adaptive Biotechnologies. The authors' analysis ran thus. Adaptive's ImmunoSEQ software was the source of the TCR sequencing data for around 20 patients, while a few other patients were processed with MiXCR and VDJtools. CDR3 nucleotide sequences shared between donor and recipient were removed because their origin could not be assigned. To be classed as alloreactive, a clone needed at least 2-fold expansion over unstimulated cells and a minimum CFSE-low frequency of 0.002% (template counts) or 0.001% (read counts). A clone was considered mappable if detected in the sequenced pre-transplant spleen, lymph node, or MLR CFSE-low populations of the donor or recipient. The cumulative frequency of alloreactive clones was calculated as a percentage of all sequences, weighted by copy number. TCRdb took this table from immuneACCESS and kept in-frame rearrangements with V and J called. Such tables lack part of the clones; where checked against another copy, unresolved V genes explain under half of the gap, and the rest is unexplained. From that table come the V and J calls and clone size; the DNA was used to work out D and trimming. The sample table lists about 15,000 clones, around three fifths of them with a count of one. The ten largest clones capture 10% to 15% of the sample.

To isolate intraepithelial and lamina propria lymphocytes from graft specimens, dithiothreitol, EDTA incubations and collagenase D digestion were used. Bulk TCR-beta sequencing was performed on serial intestinal graft biopsy specimens collected as late as 600 days after transplant. Concerning this clone itself: Its antigen target is currently unknown. Base-call qualities are not available, and no considerably larger clone is one nucleotide away.

The rearrangement joined TRBV19 to TRBJ2-1; TRBD1 matches 7 bases in the middle. This receptor was taken from a human patient who received an intestinal transplant, so some T cells may come from the graft donor. Source: ileum tissue, taken 524 days after transplant. The CDR3 has the sequence CASSENRGHGPNEQFF. Here is the DNA: TGTGCCAGTAGTGAAAACAGGGGTCACGGCCCCAATGAGCAGTTCTTC.